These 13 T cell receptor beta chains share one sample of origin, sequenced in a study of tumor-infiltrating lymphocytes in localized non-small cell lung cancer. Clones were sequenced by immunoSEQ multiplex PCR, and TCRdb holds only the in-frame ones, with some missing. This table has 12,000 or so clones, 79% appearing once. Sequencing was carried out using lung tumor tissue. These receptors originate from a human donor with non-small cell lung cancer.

The CDR3 DNA sequence: TGTGCCAGCAGCCCGACGGGGGGGAATCAGCCCCAGCATTTT. Translation gives CASSPTGGNQPQHF. The rearrangement joins TRBV7-2 to TRBJ1-5, with D tentatively TRBD1 (5 bases). V gave up 5 bases and J gave up 4 bases, with 12 bases separating them. Germline CDR1 is SGHTA and CDR2 is FQGNSA. The CDR3 is 14 amino acids.

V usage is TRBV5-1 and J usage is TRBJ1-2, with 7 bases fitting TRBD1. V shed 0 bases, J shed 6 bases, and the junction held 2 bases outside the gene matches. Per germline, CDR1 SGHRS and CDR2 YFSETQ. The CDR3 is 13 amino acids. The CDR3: CASSLGQGDGYTF. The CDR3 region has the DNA TGCGCCAGCAGCTTGGGGCAGGGGGATGGCTACACCTTC.

The DNA of the CDR3 is TGTGCCAGCAGCTATCGACAGGGAGGCTATAATTCACCCCTCCACTTT. It yields the protein CASSYRQGGYNSPLHF. V and J are TRBV7-6 and TRBJ1-6; 7 bases fit TRBD1. After removal of 4 bases from V and 3 bases from J, the junction contained 6 bases not matched to a gene. The CDR3 contains 16 residues. Germline CDR1 is SGHVS and CDR2 is FNYEAQ.

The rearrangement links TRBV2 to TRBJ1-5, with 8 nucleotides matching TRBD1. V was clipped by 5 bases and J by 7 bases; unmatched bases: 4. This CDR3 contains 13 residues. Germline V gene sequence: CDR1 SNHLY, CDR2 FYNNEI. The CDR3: CASSTGGGQPQHF. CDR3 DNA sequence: TGTGCCAGCAGTACAGGGGGAGGCCAGCCCCAGCATTTT. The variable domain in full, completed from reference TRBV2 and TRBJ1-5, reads EPEVTQTPSHQVTQMGQEVILRCVPISNHLYFYWYRQILGQKVEFLVSFYNNEISEKSEIFDDQFSVERPDGSNFTLKIRSTKLEDSAMYFCASSTGGGQPQHFGDGTRLSIL.

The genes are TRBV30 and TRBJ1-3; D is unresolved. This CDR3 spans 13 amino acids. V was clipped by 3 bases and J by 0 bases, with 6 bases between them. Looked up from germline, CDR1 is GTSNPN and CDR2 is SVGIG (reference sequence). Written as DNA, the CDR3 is TGTGCCTGGAGGTTTAGCTCTGGAAACACCATATATTTT. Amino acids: CAWRFSSGNTIYF. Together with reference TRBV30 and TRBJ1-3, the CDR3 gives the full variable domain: SQTIHQWPATLVQPVGSPLSLECTVEGTSNPNLYWYRQAAGRGLQLLFYSVGIGQISSEVPQNLSASRPQDRQFILSSKKLLLSDSGFYLCAWRFSSGNTIYFGEGSWLTVV.

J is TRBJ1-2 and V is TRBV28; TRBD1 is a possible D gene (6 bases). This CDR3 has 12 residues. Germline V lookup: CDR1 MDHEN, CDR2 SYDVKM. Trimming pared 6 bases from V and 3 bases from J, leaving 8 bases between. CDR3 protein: CASRDRYYGYTF. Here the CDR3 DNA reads TGTGCCAGCAGGGACAGATACTATGGCTACACCTTC.

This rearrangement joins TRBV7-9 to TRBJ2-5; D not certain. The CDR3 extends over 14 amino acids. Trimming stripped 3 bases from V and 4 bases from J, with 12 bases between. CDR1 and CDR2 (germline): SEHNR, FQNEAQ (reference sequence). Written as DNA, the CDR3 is TGTGCCAGCAGCTTCCGCGCGGACGGAGAGACCCAGTACTTC. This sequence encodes CASSFRADGETQYF.

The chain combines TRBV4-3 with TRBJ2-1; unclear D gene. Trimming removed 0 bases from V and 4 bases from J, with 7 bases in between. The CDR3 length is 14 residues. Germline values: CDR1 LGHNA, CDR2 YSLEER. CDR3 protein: CASSQEYPYNEQFF. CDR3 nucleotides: TGCGCCAGCAGCCAAGAGTATCCATACAATGAGCAGTTCTTC.

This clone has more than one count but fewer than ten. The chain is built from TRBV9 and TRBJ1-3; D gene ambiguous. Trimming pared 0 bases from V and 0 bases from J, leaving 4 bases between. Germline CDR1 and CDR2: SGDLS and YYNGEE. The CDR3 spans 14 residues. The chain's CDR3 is CASSVGSSGNTIYF. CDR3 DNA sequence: TGTGCCAGCAGCGTAGGTAGCTCTGGAAACACCATATATTTT. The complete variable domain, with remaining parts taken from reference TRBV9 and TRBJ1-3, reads DSGVTQTPKHLITATGQRVTLRCSPRSGDLSVYWYQQSLDQGLQFLIQYYNGEERAKGNILERFSAQQFPDLHSELNLSSLELGDSALYFCASSVGSSGNTIYFGEGSWLTVV.

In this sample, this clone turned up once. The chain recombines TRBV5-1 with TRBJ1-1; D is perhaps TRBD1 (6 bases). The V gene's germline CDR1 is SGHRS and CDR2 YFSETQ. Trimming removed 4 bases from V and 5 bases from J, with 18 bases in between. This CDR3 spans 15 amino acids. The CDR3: CASSALTGKGTEAFF. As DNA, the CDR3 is TGCGCCAGCAGCGCACTGACAGGAAAGGGTACTGAAGCTTTCTTT. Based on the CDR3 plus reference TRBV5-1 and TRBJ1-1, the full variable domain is KAGVTQTPRYLIKTRGQQVTLSCSPISGHRSVSWYQQTPGQGLQFLFEYFSETQRNKGNFPGRFSGRQFSNSRSEMNVSTLELGDSALYLCASSALTGKGTEAFFGQGTRLTVV.

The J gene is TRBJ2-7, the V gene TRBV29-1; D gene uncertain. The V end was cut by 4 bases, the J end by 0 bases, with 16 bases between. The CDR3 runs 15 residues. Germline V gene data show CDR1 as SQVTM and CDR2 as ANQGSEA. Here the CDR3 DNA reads TGCAGCGTTGGCGGATCGGCAGACTTCTCCTACGAGCAGTACTTC. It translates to CSVGGSADFSYEQYF.

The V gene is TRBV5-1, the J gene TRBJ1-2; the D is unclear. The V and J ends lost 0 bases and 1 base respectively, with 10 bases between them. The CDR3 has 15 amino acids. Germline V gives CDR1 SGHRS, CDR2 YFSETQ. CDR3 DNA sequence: TGCGCCAGCAGCTTGGGTGGAGAGATTAACTATGGCTACACCTTC. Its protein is CASSLGGEINYGYTF.

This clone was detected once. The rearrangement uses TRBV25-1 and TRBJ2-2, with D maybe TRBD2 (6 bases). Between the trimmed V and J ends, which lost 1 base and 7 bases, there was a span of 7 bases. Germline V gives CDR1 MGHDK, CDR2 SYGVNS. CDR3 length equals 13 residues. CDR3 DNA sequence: TGTGCCAGCAGTGAATGGGGGGACGGGGAGCTGTTTTTT. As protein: CASSEWGDGELFF.